The 16 T cell receptor beta chains in this list originate from one sample, sequenced in a study of CD8 T cells in ankylosing spondylitis. TCRdb called the 5' RACE reads again in MiXCR, with one record for every CDR3 protein. This table has 300,000 to 400,000 distinct CDR3 sequences, 20% appearing once. The sequencing sample was made of blood, either unsorted or a sorted T cell fraction (not recorded which). These receptors were obtained from a male donor with ankylosing spondylitis or in good health (not recorded which).

This clonotype was detected a few times. V is TRBV29-1 and J is TRBJ2-1; D is perhaps TRBD2 (7 bases). CDR1 is SQVTM and CDR2 is ANQGSEA in the germline V gene. V was pared by 2 bases and J by 1 base, with 21 bases between. The CDR3 extends over 18 amino acids. The CDR3 loop reads CSVEKVGWGGRSYNEQFF. In DNA form, the CDR3 reads TGCAGCGTTGAAAAGGTTGGGTGGGGGGGCCGATCCTACAATGAGCAGTTCTTC.

This clonotype was detected a few times. This chain links TRBV7-2 with TRBJ2-7, with D hard to call. CDR1 SGHTA and CDR2 FQGNSA come from the germline V gene. The CDR3 runs 15 residues. Trimming removed 1 base from V and 2 bases from J, with 12 bases in between. CDR3 coding DNA: TGTGCCAGCAGCTTAGAGGGATGGCTTACCTACGAGCAGTACTTC. Its protein product is CASSLEGWLTYEQYF.

This chain uses TRBV3-1 with TRBJ2-7, with 11 nucleotides matching TRBD1. V lost 0 bases, J lost 5 bases, and 6 bases stayed unmatched. The germline V gene encodes CDR1 LGHDT and CDR2 YNNKEL (reference sequence). The CDR3 covers 16 residues. CDR3 DNA: TGTGCCAGCAGCCAAGATCCCGCGGACAGGGGGCACGAGCAGTACTTC. This translates into CASSQDPADRGHEQYF.

This clonotype was observed a handful of times. V is TRBV24-1 and J is TRBJ2-1, with 7 positions matching TRBD1. The CDR3 contains 14 residues. Unmatched junction bases numbered 10, after V lost 8 bases and J lost 7 bases. The germline gives CDR1 KGHDR, CDR2 SFDVKD. Written as DNA, the CDR3 is TGTGCCACCACCCTGGGACAGCTCGGTAATGAGCAGTTCTTC. Protein sequence: CATTLGQLGNEQFF.

The chain uses TRBV3-1 and TRBJ2-1, with 11 nucleotides matching TRBD2. The V and J ends lost 8 bases and 4 bases, in that order; junction bases with no gene match: 4. The CDR3 length is 14 residues. The germline V gene has CDR1 LGHDT and CDR2 YNNKEL (reference sequence). Here the CDR3 reads CASHSGGVYNEQFF. Here the CDR3 DNA reads TGTGCCAGCCATAGCGGGGGGGTATACAATGAGCAGTTCTTC.

This clonotype has more than one count but fewer than ten. The V gene is TRBV6-5, the J gene TRBJ1-1; a weak D match, TRBD1 (5 bases). The CDR3 extends over 13 amino acids. The V gene's germline CDR1 is MNHEY and CDR2 SVGAGI. V lost 4 bases and J 4 bases, leaving 10 bases between the germline ends. The CDR3 protein is CASSSDRGTEAFF. In DNA form, the CDR3 reads TGTGCCAGCAGTTCCGATAGGGGCACTGAAGCTTTCTTT.

CDR3 sequence (DNA): TGCAGCGTCTCAAACAATGAGCAGTTCTTC. Its protein product is CSVSNNEQFF. This rearrangement joins TRBV29-1 to TRBJ2-1, with D unresolved. Germline CDR1 reads SQVTM; CDR2 reads ANQGSEA. Trimming stripped 6 bases from V and 5 bases from J, with 5 bases between. The CDR3 contains 10 residues.

The gene calls are TRBV5-6 and TRBJ2-5, with D unclear. V lost 1 base and J lost 5, with 9 bases in between. Germline assignment: CDR1 SGHDT and CDR2 YYEEEE. This CDR3 has 13 amino acids. CDR3 residues: CASSLSGSETQYF. In DNA form, the CDR3 reads TGTGCCAGCAGCTTGTCGGGCAGTGAGACCCAGTACTTC. The variable domain in full, with the rest retrieved from reference TRBV5-6 and TRBJ2-5, is DAGVTQSPTHLIKTRGQQVTLRCSPKSGHDTVSWYQQALGQGPQFIFQYYEEEERQRGNFPDRFSGHQFPNYSSELNVNALLLGDSALYLCASSLSGSETQYFGPGTRLLVL.

The chain carries TRBV7-9 and TRBJ2-7; TRBD1 is a possible D gene (6 bases). The V end lost 6 bases, the J end lost 2 bases, and 20 bases lay between the germline ends. Germline loops: CDR1 SEHNR, CDR2 FQNEAQ (reference sequence). CDR3 length equals 16 residues. The CDR3 here is CASRPGQPSDTYEQYF. The DNA for the CDR3 is TGTGCCAGCAGACCCGGACAGCCCTCCGACACCTACGAGCAGTACTTC.

V usage is TRBV7-9 and J usage is TRBJ1-6; D uncertain. V was clipped by 7 bases and J by 7 bases, with 14 bases between them. Germline CDR1 and CDR2: SEHNR and FQNEAQ (reference sequence). The CDR3 runs 14 residues. DNA for the CDR3: TGTGCCAGCACCCCGGTCAAGGACAATTCACCCCTCCACTTT. It is translated as CASTPVKDNSPLHF.

V gene TRBV30 combines with J gene TRBJ2-1, with D hard to call. Trimming removed 2 bases from V and 3 bases from J, with 5 bases in between. Germline assignment: CDR1 GTSNPN and CDR2 SVGIG (reference sequence). CDR3 size: 12 residues. In DNA form, the CDR3 reads TGTGCCTGGAGTTCAGGCTACAATGAGCAGTTCTTC. Amino acids: CAWSSGYNEQFF. Variable domain in full (rest from reference TRBV30 and TRBJ2-1): SQTIHQWPATLVQPVGSPLSLECTVEGTSNPNLYWYRQAAGRGLQLLFYSVGIGQISSEVPQNLSASRPQDRQFILSSKKLLLSDSGFYLCAWSSGYNEQFFGPGTRLTVL.

The rearrangement uses TRBV7-9 and TRBJ2-5; D uncertain. The CDR3 is 14 residues long. V was trimmed by 1 base and J by 3 bases, leaving 9 bases between them. Germline CDR1 is SEHNR and CDR2 is FQNEAQ (reference sequence). CDR3 in amino acids: CASSLVGYKETQYF. CDR3 in DNA: TGTGCCAGCAGCTTAGTAGGGTACAAAGAGACCCAGTACTTC.

This clonotype has ten or more counts. J is TRBJ2-3 and V is TRBV6-4; D unresolved. V lost 3 bases and J 0 bases, leaving 4 bases between the germline ends. The CDR3 consists of 13 residues. CDR1 MRHNA and CDR2 SNTAGT come from the germline V gene. CDR3 protein: CASSEGSTDTQYF. The CDR3 DNA reads as TGTGCCAGCAGTGAAGGTAGCACAGATACGCAGTATTTT.

This clonotype was counted only a few times. V usage is TRBV12-3 or TRBV12-4 and J usage is TRBJ2-1; TRBD2 agrees at 9 bases. The J segment lost 1 base and the V segment lost 3 bases, leaving 4 bases of the junction unmatched. The CDR3 is made up of 16 amino acids. The CDR3 DNA follows: TGTGCCAGCAGTTTTCCGCTAGCGGGGTCCTACAATGAGCAGTTCTTC. Translation: CASSFPLAGSYNEQFF.

This clonotype has only a few counts. V is TRBV10-3 and J is TRBJ2-5; no reliable D call. In germline, CDR1 is ENHRY, CDR2 SYGVKD. This CDR3 has 13 amino acids. Trimming took 2 bases from V and 3 from J, leaving 7 bases between them. For the CDR3, the DNA is TGTGCCATCAGTGAGGGACGGAAAGAGACCCAGTACTTC. Translation gives CAISEGRKETQYF.

The rearrangement uses TRBV10-3 and TRBJ2-1, with TRBD1 identical over 12 bases. This CDR3 comprises 17 residues. CDR1 ENHRY and CDR2 SYGVKD come from the germline V gene. V lost 10 bases, J lost 0 bases, and 10 bases stayed unmatched. The DNA of the CDR3 is TGTGCCACTGGGGGACAGGGGGCTACGAGCTCCTACAATGAGCAGTTCTTC. This sequence encodes CATGGQGATSSYNEQFF.